These 8 T cell receptor beta chains were all obtained from the same sample, sequenced in a study of regulatory T cells in long-lasting Graves disease. Regarding time point: persistent/refractory GD, antithyroid drugs over 5 years with positive TRAb. Preparation of the TCR library used RNA extracted from PBMCs. Researchers made TCR beta libraries by using iRepertoire HTBI primers and running Arm-PCR on CDR3 regions. MiXCR, applied by TCRdb to the multiplex PCR reads, yields one record per CDR3 protein. Of a few hundred thousand distinct CDR3 sequences listed, around a fifth are singletons. The sequenced sample was peripheral blood mononuclear cells (PBMCs), obtained when the disease was refractory, from a patient treated with antithyroid drugs. The receptors shown here come from a female donor with Graves disease.

This clonotype was seen repeatedly, ten times or more. The chain has TRBV6-1 and TRBJ1-1, with a possible D match to TRBD1 (6 bases). The length of the CDR3 is 14 residues. Germline-derived CDR1 and CDR2 are MNHNS and SASEGT. V was clipped by 6 bases and J by 4 bases, with 15 bases between them. CDR3 residues: CASRPGGGGTEAFF. The CDR3, as DNA: TGTGCCAGCAGGCCCGGGGGAGGGGGCACTGAAGCTTTCTTT.

The chain links TRBV6-9 to TRBJ2-3, with 10 bases aligning to TRBD1. Germline V gene data show CDR1 as MNHGY and CDR2 as SVAAGI. The CDR3 totals 15 residues. Trimming removed 4 bases from V and 5 bases from J; junction bases left unmatched: 6. The CDR3 region has the DNA TGTGCCAGCAGTTCTGGGACAGGGGTGGGAGATACGCAGTATTTT. This sequence encodes CASSSGTGVGDTQYF.

A remark on this clonotype: A much bigger clone sits one base away, suggesting this may be a read error. V gene TRBV6-1 combines with J gene TRBJ2-6; tentative D call: TRBD1 (6 bases). The CDR3 sequence is 17 residues long. Germline assignment: CDR1 MNHNS and CDR2 SASEGT. The CDR3 DNA reads TGTGCCGGCAGTCCGATTACAGGGCGCTCTGGGGCCAACGTCCTGACTTTC. It codes for CAGSPITGRSGANVLTF.

This clonotype was detected many times. This chain joins TRBV12-3 or TRBV12-4 and TRBJ2-7; TRBD1 matches 8 bases. CDR3 length: 14 residues. V gave up 6 bases and J gave up 3 bases; unmatched junction bases: 7. The CDR3 coding sequence is TGTGCCAGCAGCACCCGGACAGGGTACTACGAGCAGTACTTC. It is translated as CASSTRTGYYEQYF.

The rearrangement links TRBV19 to TRBJ1-5; D unresolved. The V gene lost 5 bases and the J gene lost 2 bases, with 13 bases spanning the gap. This CDR3 region has 15 residues. From germline, CDR1 is LNHDA and CDR2 SQIVND (reference sequence). CDR3 DNA sequence: TGTGCCAGTAGTCCCTTGACGATGGGCAATCAGCCCCAGCATTTT. Translation: CASSPLTMGNQPQHF.

This clonotype was seen at least ten times. The chain links TRBV6-1 to TRBJ2-5, with 7 nucleotides matching TRBD2. Germline V gene sequence: CDR1 MNHNS, CDR2 SASEGT. The junction had 16 bases not matched to a gene; V was cut back by 6 bases and J by 0 bases. The CDR3 has 18 residues. CDR3: CASSPSKRGNWYQETQYF. The CDR3, as DNA: TGTGCCAGCAGCCCCTCGAAGCGGGGTAATTGGTACCAAGAGACCCAGTACTTC.

The chain uses TRBV7-2 and TRBJ2-3; D uncertain. The ends were cut back, 1 base at V and 7 bases at J, with 12 bases in the middle. CDR1 SGHTA and CDR2 FQGNSA come from the germline V gene. The CDR3 is 14 amino acids. CDR3 protein: CASSLGTSPNTQYF. DNA of the CDR3: TGTGCCAGCAGCTTAGGAACCAGTCCAAATACGCAGTATTTT.

The CDR3 coding sequence is TGTGCCAGCAACGACCACGGGGACACCACCGGGGAGCTGTTTTTT. It encodes CASNDHGDTTGELFF. The gene calls are TRBV6-1 and TRBJ2-2, with D possibly TRBD1 on 6 matching bases. Trimming removed 7 bases at V and 4 bases at J, with 16 bases between. Germline V gene data show CDR1 as MNHNS and CDR2 as SASEGT. The CDR3 runs 15 residues.